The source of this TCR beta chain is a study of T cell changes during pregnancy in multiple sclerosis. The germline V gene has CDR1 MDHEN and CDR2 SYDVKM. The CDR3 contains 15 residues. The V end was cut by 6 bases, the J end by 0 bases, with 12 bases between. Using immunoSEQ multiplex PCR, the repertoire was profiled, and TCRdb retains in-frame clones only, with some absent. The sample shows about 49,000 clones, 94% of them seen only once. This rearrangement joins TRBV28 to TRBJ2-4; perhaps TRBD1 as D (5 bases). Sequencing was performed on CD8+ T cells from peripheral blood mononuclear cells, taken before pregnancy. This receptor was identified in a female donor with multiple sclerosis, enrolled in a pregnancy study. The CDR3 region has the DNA TGTGCCAGCAGGACAGCATATCTAGCCAAAAACATTCAGTACTTC. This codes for CASRTAYLAKNIQYF.